The rows below give T cell receptor beta chains drawn from one sample of a study of cytomegalovirus exposure and HLA in healthy donors. Profiled with immunoSEQ multiplex PCR; TCRdb holds only in-frame clones, not every one. The sample records 100,000 to 150,000 clones, 60% to 80% being singletons. Material for sequencing was PBMCs. These receptor sequences come from a man aged 30 to 45 in good health and CMV-seronegative. Both conserved end residues are trimmed from each CDR3. Each record gives: clone size, V gene, J gene, CDR3 protein. Rows may omit the clone size; those that give it use once, few, many or a size class.

>NA|TRBV5-4|TRBJ2-7
ASSWGGVAGGRNPYEQY
>NA|TRBV7-2|TRBJ2-5
ASTIGRGAGETQY
>NA|TRBV27|TRBJ2-5
ASSLQQGIQETQY
>NA|TRBV11-2|TRBJ2-2
ASSVLGDRVNQNTGELF
>once|TRBV5-1|TRBJ2-7
ASSLWPLTGTGPYEQY
>once|TRBV5-6|TRBJ2-2
ASSETGGSAGELF
>NA|TRBV5-1|TRBJ2-5
ASSPSDSGQETQY
>NA|TRBV19|TRBJ2-2
ASKGLGDTGELF
>NA|TRBV5-4|TRBJ2-1
ASSPRGYNEQF
>NA|TRBV28|TRBJ2-7
ASSWRNRGYEQY
>NA|TRBV27|TRBJ2-7
ASSWAGAISYEQY
>NA|TRBV28|TRBJ2-3
ASSQRDSSGADTQY
>NA|TRBV11-2|TRBJ2-7
ASSLMFGTYEQY
>NA|TRBV7-9|TRBJ1-2
ASSSSQGTLYGYT
>NA|TRBV2|TRBJ2-1
AGTGTGRDNEQF
>few|TRBV2|TRBJ1-4
ASSGQGEKLF
>few|TRBV2|TRBJ2-7
ASSEGYSVGYEQY